This is a list of T cell receptor beta chains from one sample in a study of T-cell memory formation after mild COVID-19. TCRdb re-derived calls from the 5' RACE reads in MiXCR, one entry per CDR3 protein. The sample records about 14,000 distinct CDR3 sequences, roughly a fifth being singletons. Material for sequencing was PBMCs or a T cell subset sorted from them (not recorded which). These TCRs come from an adult woman who had mild COVID-19 (a few samples of this study predate the infection). Cell type and time point are not known. Each CDR3 is given with its conserved first and last residue. The order of the fields is J gene, V gene, CDR3 length, CDR3 protein.

>TRBJ2-1|TRBV7-6|16
CASSFDRGNPYNEQFF
>TRBJ2-3|TRBV7-6|14
CASSLRGSTDTQYF
>TRBJ2-5|TRBV11-3|13
CASSELQGGTQYF
>TRBJ2-3|TRBV2|16
CASREREPGLAVTQYF
>TRBJ2-3|TRBV6-5|15
CASSYSRDPADTQYF
>TRBJ2-4|TRBV7-8|16
CASSPSSGAAKNIQYF
>TRBJ1-5|TRBV2|14
CASSVVGSVQPQHF
>TRBJ1-1|TRBV9|14
CASSVAGSNTEAFF
>TRBJ2-1|TRBV5-4|15
CASSLTSGGFNEQFF
>TRBJ1-5|TRBV9|15
CASSVEGGPNQPQHF
>TRBJ2-1|TRBV24-1|16
CATSPTRRGFYNEQFF
>TRBJ1-2|TRBV20-1|15
CSARDTGGEVYGYTF
>TRBJ2-5|TRBV20-1|13
CSATTGLGQTQYF
>TRBJ1-5|TRBV12-3/TRBV12-4|14
CASSLGAGNQPQHF
>TRBJ2-3|TRBV9|14
CASSGPGGTDTQYF
>TRBJ1-2|TRBV29-1|13
CSVPGTVNYGYTF
>TRBJ2-7|TRBV4-1|15
CASSQATALSYEQYF
>TRBJ2-2|TRBV24-1|19
CATSDAPGLAGTSTGELFF
>TRBJ2-6|TRBV29-1|14
CSVEVGSGANVLTF
>TRBJ1-3|TRBV30|15
CAWTRDGHSGNTIYF
>TRBJ2-1|TRBV12-3/TRBV12-4|14
CASSNGAGDNEQFF
>TRBJ2-1|TRBV12-3/TRBV12-4|13
CASSPSGGHEQFF
>TRBJ2-3|TRBV3-1|14
CASSQEGGTDTQYF
>TRBJ2-3|TRBV7-3|12
CASGPNTDTQYF
>TRBJ1-1|TRBV9|15
CASSPFGQGATEAFF
>TRBJ2-5|TRBV9|14
CASSGSSDQETQYF
>TRBJ2-2|TRBV9|18
CASSPYPIAGGNTGELFF
>TRBJ1-2|TRBV4-2|13
CASSATANYGYTF
>TRBJ1-3|TRBV11-1|15
CASSLQDSWGNTIYF
>TRBJ2-7|TRBV6-6|13
CASSPLGSSEQYF
>TRBJ1-4|TRBV24-1|13
CATSDFILGKLFF
>TRBJ2-1|TRBV29-1|14
CSVEDRAGYNEQFF
>TRBJ2-3|TRBV7-2|15
CASSSPGLARDTQYF
>TRBJ2-1|TRBV9|14
CASSSPFSAGEQFF
>TRBJ1-5|TRBV24-1|14
CATSDERGNQPQHF
>TRBJ2-2|TRBV29-1|13
CSAEGVNTGELFF
>TRBJ1-1|TRBV29-1|11
CSGQPTTEAFF
>TRBJ1-1|TRBV5-6|14
CASSLARDPRKAFF